These T cell receptor beta chains were read from a single sample in a study of shared T cell receptors in the human thymus. Assay: immunoSEQ multiplex PCR; the TCRdb copy retains only in-frame clones and omits some. The table includes almost 550,000 clones, about four fifths detected once. The same sample was also used in a study of human thymus T cells.

Sequenced: thymocytes. The receptors here all came from a boy younger than two with a congenital heart defect. Each CDR3 is given with its conserved first and last residue. D genes are given only for firm matches. A row's size may be missing; if present it is once, few, many or a size class.

d_call j_call v_call clone_size cdr3_aa cdr3_nt
NA TRBJ1-3 TRBV4-1 NA CASSQERGDSGNTIYF TGCGCCAGCAGCCAAGAACGCGGGGACTCTGGAAACACCATATATTTT
NA TRBJ2-3 TRBV7-6 NA CASSESGTPSTDTQYF TGTGCCAGCAGCGAGTCCGGGACACCTAGCACAGATACGCAGTATTTT
TRBD1 TRBJ2-3 TRBV5-4 NA CASSPGQGRADTQYF TGTGCCAGCAGCCCTGGACAGGGTAGGGCAGATACGCAGTATTTT
TRBD1 TRBJ2-7 TRBV25-1 NA CASSRQGAGGQYF TGTGCCAGCTCCCGACAGGGGGCAGGGGGGCAGTACTTC
TRBD1 TRBJ1-2 TRBV27 NA CASSLGQGLGYGYTF TGTGCCAGCAGCCTAGGACAGGGATTAGGGTATGGCTACACCTTC
NA TRBJ1-1 TRBV12-5 NA CASGLGGRTVNTEAFF TGTGCTAGTGGTTTGGGGGGGAGGACGGTGAACACTGAAGCTTTCTTT
NA TRBJ2-3 TRBV4-3 NA CASSFRGREADTQYF TGCGCCAGCAGCTTTAGGGGGCGGGAGGCAGATACGCAGTATTTT
TRBD1 TRBJ1-4 TRBV28 NA CATKLPRGPEKLFF TGTGCCACCAAGCTACCCAGGGGGCCTGAAAAACTGTTTTTT
TRBD1 TRBJ1-1 TRBV23-1 NA CASRQGANTEAFF TGCGCCAGCAGACAGGGGGCGAACACTGAAGCTTTCTTT
TRBD1 TRBJ1-2 TRBV19 NA CASRPGQGHYGYTF TGTGCCAGTAGACCAGGACAGGGCCACTATGGCTACACCTTC
TRBD2 TRBJ2-7 TRBV14 NA CASSQPRLAGSVSYEQYF TGTGCCAGCAGCCAACCCCGGCTAGCGGGATCTGTCTCCTACGAGCAGTACTTC
TRBD1 TRBJ2-2 TRBV7-9 few CASSLTGNRGDTGELFF TGTGCCAGCAGCTTAACTGGTAACAGGGGAGACACCGGGGAGCTGTTTTTT
TRBD2 TRBJ2-5 TRBV25-1 NA CASSPSLADQETQYF TGTGCCAGCAGCCCCTCACTAGCGGATCAAGAGACCCAGTACTTC